Below are 32 T cell receptor beta chains sequenced from a single sample in a study of blood T cell repertoires in COVID-19. This table comes from immunoSEQ multiplex PCR, and its TCRdb copy is limited to in-frame clones, with some not included. Of about 150,000 clones in the sample, roughly 89% were seen once. Sequencing was carried out using peripheral blood. Every receptor here comes from a human donor in a cohort sampled during active COVID-19.

The rearrangement uses TRBV28 and TRBJ2-6, with 7 bases aligning to TRBD2. CDR3 length: 20 residues. V lost 3 bases, J lost 3 bases, and 17 bases stayed unmatched. The germline V gene has CDR1 MDHEN and CDR2 SYDVKM. CDR3 sequence: CASSFGWLAVKGSGANVLTF. CDR3 DNA: TGTGCCAGCAGTTTCGGTTGGCTAGCGGTGAAAGGGAGTGGGGCCAACGTCCTGACTTTC. Supplemented by reference TRBV28 and TRBJ2-6, the full variable domain reads DVKVTQSSRYLVKRTGEKVFLECVQDMDHENMFWYRQDPGLGLRLIYFSYDVKMKEKGDIPEGYSVSREKKERFSLILESASTNQTSMYLCASSFGWLAVKGSGANVLTFGAGSRLTVL.

The rearrangement joins TRBV27 to TRBJ1-4, with a tentative D call TRBD1 (5 bases). The germline V gene has CDR1 MNHEY and CDR2 SMNVEV (reference sequence). There are 14 residues in the CDR3. V gave up 4 bases and J gave up 7 bases, with 13 bases separating them. CDR3 region: CASSSIAQGEKLFF. The CDR3 DNA follows: TGTGCCAGCAGTTCGATCGCCCAGGGTGAAAAACTGTTTTTT. The complete variable domain, with remaining parts taken from reference TRBV27 and TRBJ1-4, reads EAQVTQNPRYLITVTGKKLTVTCSQNMNHEYMSWYRQDPGLGLRQIYYSMNVEVTDKGDVPEGYKVSRKEKRNFPLILESPSPNQTSLYFCASSSIAQGEKLFFGSGTQLSVL.

This clone was recorded once. The chain recombines TRBV9 with TRBJ2-3; 9 bases map to TRBD2. Germline CDR1 is SGDLS and CDR2 is YYNGEE. This CDR3 contains 17 residues. Trimming took 0 bases from V and 6 from J; bases not matched to a gene: 11. CDR3 in DNA: TGTGCCAGCAGCGTAGATCTTAGCGGGGGAAGCCGCGATACGCAGTATTTT. Residues: CASSVDLSGGSRDTQYF.

The J gene is TRBJ2-1, the V gene TRBV27; 8 nucleotides align to TRBD2. Per germline, CDR1 MNHEY and CDR2 SMNVEV (reference sequence). The CDR3 consists of 16 residues. Trimming removed 0 bases from V and 7 bases from J; junction bases left unmatched: 8. CDR3 DNA sequence: TGTGCCAGCAGTTTATCGGTCGGGAGGGTGTTTAATGAGCAGTTCTTC. It yields the protein CASSLSVGRVFNEQFF.

The CDR3 sequence: CASSEAASGGPLAYINEQFF. CDR3 nucleotides: TGTGCCAGCAGTGAAGCGGCTAGCGGGGGGCCACTCGCCTATATCAATGAGCAGTTCTTC. The gene calls are TRBV2 and TRBJ2-1, with 11 nucleotides matching TRBD2. Losses at the gene ends were 0 bases for V and 6 bases for J; bases not matched to a gene: 16. This CDR3 spans 20 amino acids. CDR1 and CDR2 from the germline V gene are SNHLY and FYNNEI.

The gene calls are TRBV29-1 and TRBJ1-1; TRBD1 agrees at 8 bases. This CDR3 has 13 residues. Germline CDR1 is SQVTM and CDR2 is ANQGSEA. Trimming at V came to 7 bases and at J to 7 bases, leaving 11 bases not matched to a gene. The CDR3, as DNA: TGCAGCGCGCAGACAGGGGCCAGAGGTGAAGCTTTCTTT. It codes for CSAQTGARGEAFF.

This chain links TRBV5-4 with TRBJ2-5, with 7 positions matching TRBD2. Germline CDR1 is SGHNT and CDR2 is YYREEE (reference sequence). The CDR3 spans 16 residues. After removal of 0 bases from V and 6 bases from J, the junction contained 11 bases not matched to a gene. The CDR3 sequence is CASSLDGTTSRKTQYF. CDR3 DNA sequence: TGTGCCAGCAGCTTGGACGGGACGACTAGCCGAAAGACCCAGTACTTC. Supplemented by reference TRBV5-4 and TRBJ2-5, the full variable domain reads ETGVTQSPTHLIKTRGQQVTLRCSSQSGHNTVSWYQQALGQGPQFIFQYYREEENGRGNFPPRFSGLQFPNYSSELNVNALELDDSALYLCASSLDGTTSRKTQYFGPGTRLLVL.

This clone was detected once. This sequence joins TRBV19 and TRBJ2-2; TRBD1 agrees at 9 bases. Germline assignment: CDR1 LNHDA and CDR2 SQIVND (reference sequence). The CDR3 is made up of 15 amino acids. Germline trimming cut 7 bases from V and 6 bases from J; bases unmatched to any gene: 9. The CDR3 DNA follows: TGTGCCAGTACCGGAGACAGGGGGATCGCCGGGGAGCTGTTTTTT. Encoded protein: CASTGDRGIAGELFF.

As concerns this clone: Other DNA sequences in the same sample also yield this CDR3. This sequence joins TRBV9 and TRBJ1-1, with no clear D. Germline V gives CDR1 SGDLS, CDR2 YYNGEE. The CDR3 is 14 amino acids. Trimming took 0 bases from V and 2 from J, leaving 8 bases between them. Here the CDR3 reads CASSVAAVNTEAFF. Written as DNA, the CDR3 is TGTGCCAGCAGCGTAGCTGCGGTTAACACTGAAGCTTTCTTT.

The chain recombines TRBV18 with TRBJ2-7, with D maybe TRBD1 (5 bases). Germline V gene sequence: CDR1 KGHSH, CDR2 LQKENI. The CDR3 loop spans 16 amino acids. With 0 bases removed from V and 5 bases from J, the gap between germline ends came to 17 bases. CDR3 DNA sequence: TGTGCCAGCTCACCACCAATAGACAGTTCTCTCCACGAGCAGTACTTC. This sequence encodes CASSPPIDSSLHEQYF.

As concerns this clone: This CDR3 is missing its conserved last phenylalanine or tryptophan, likely due to a read error. The DNA is omitted, as the CDR3 cannot be located on it reliably, and the CDR3 follows TCRdb's listing. The chain employs TRBV10-1 and TRBJ1-3. The CDR3 region is 9 residues in length, termini included. CDR1 and CDR2 (germline): WNHNN, SYGVQD (reference sequence). CDR3: CASSPAPRK.

This chain uses TRBV7-9 with TRBJ2-1, with 7 bases fitting TRBD2. V lost 8 bases and J lost 7; bases outside the gene matches: 14. The CDR3 totals 15 residues. Germline V gene sequence: CDR1 SEHNR, CDR2 FQNEAQ (reference sequence). CDR3 nucleotide sequence: TGTGCCAGCGAGATGAGGCGGGGGTCTTTGAATGAGCAGTTCTTC. Translating gives CASEMRRGSLNEQFF.

This chain connects TRBV27 to TRBJ2-2, with 8 bases aligning to TRBD1. The CDR3 length is 16 residues. V was pared by 2 bases and J by 4 bases, with 6 bases of the junction left unmatched. Germline V CDR1 and CDR2: MNHEY, SMNVEV (reference sequence). The CDR3 here is CASSLRYRGSTGELFF. DNA for the CDR3: TGTGCCAGCAGTTTACGCTACAGGGGGTCCACCGGGGAGCTGTTTTTT.

The gene calls are TRBV5-1 and TRBJ2-5, with 7 bases aligning to TRBD1. Germline V gene data show CDR1 as SGHRS and CDR2 as YFSETQ. The ends lost 0 bases at V and 3 bases at J; junction bases unmatched: 5. The CDR3 is made up of 15 amino acids. CDR3 residues: CASSLVIQGEETQYF. CDR3 in DNA: TGCGCCAGCAGCTTGGTAATTCAGGGGGAAGAGACCCAGTACTTC.

The genes are TRBV21-1 and TRBJ1-6; the table's D call, TRBD1, was not checked against the DNA. TRBV21-1 is a documented pseudogene. The CDR3 is 22 residues long. Here the CDR3 reads CASSKVPSTGLVVLPYNSPLHF. For the CDR3, the DNA is TGTGCCAGCAGCAAAGTCCCCTCTACAGGGCTCGTTGTCCTTCCGTATAATTCACCCCTCCACTTT.

This chain connects TRBV6-2 or TRBV6-3 to TRBJ1-2; D uncertain. V lost 6 bases and J lost 0, with 8 bases in between. There are 13 residues in the CDR3. Germline V gene data show CDR1 as MNHEY and CDR2 as SVGEGT. The CDR3 DNA reads as TGTGCCAGCAGGCCTCGGGCTAACTATGGCTACACCTTC. Protein product: CASRPRANYGYTF.

This clone was seen once. The chain couples TRBV9 to TRBJ2-1, with 8 bases aligning to TRBD1. The junction had 5 bases not matched to a gene; V was cut back by 0 bases and J by 6 bases. From germline, CDR1 is SGDLS and CDR2 YYNGEE. This CDR3 region has 15 residues. The CDR3 nucleotides read TGTGCCAGCAGCGTAGGGACAGGGTGGGGCAATGAGCAGTTCTTC. Translating gives CASSVGTGWGNEQFF.

The rearrangement links TRBV2 to TRBJ2-7, with a possible D match to TRBD2 (5 bases). Trimming shortened V by 3 bases and J by 7 bases, and 16 bases separated the two germline ends. Germline V lookup: CDR1 SNHLY, CDR2 FYNNEI. There are 14 residues in the CDR3. The CDR3 is CASSEVKASGEQYF. CDR3 nucleotides: TGTGCCAGCAGTGAGGTTAAAGCCTCGGGGGAGCAGTACTTC. The entire variable domain, with the rest obtained from reference TRBV2 and TRBJ2-7, is as follows: EPEVTQTPSHQVTQMGQEVILRCVPISNHLYFYWYRQILGQKVEFLVSFYNNEISEKSEIFDDQFSVERPDGSNFTLKIRSTKLEDSAMYFCASSEVKASGEQYFGPGTRLTVT.

The rearrangement links TRBV28 to TRBJ2-7; no firm D call. Per the germline V gene, CDR1 is MDHEN and CDR2 is SYDVKM. The CDR3 covers 13 residues. V lost 3 bases and J 3 bases, leaving 9 bases between the germline ends. The CDR3 nucleotides are TGTGCCAGCAGTTTCACACCAAACTACGAGCAGTACTTC. Its protein product is CASSFTPNYEQYF.

The chain has TRBV27 and TRBJ1-2; 7 bases match TRBD1. V lost 5 bases to trimming and J lost 2 bases; unmatched junction nucleotides: 5. The germline CDR1 and CDR2 sequences are MNHEY and SMNVEV (reference sequence). The CDR3 loop spans 14 amino acids. The CDR3, as DNA: TGTGCCAGCAGTCCTCCGGACAGGAACTATGGCTACACCTTC. Encoded protein: CASSPPDRNYGYTF.

The rearrangement uses TRBV28 and TRBJ2-5; D might be TRBD2 (5 bases). The germline gives CDR1 MDHEN, CDR2 SYDVKM. V lost 5 bases and J 5 bases, leaving 9 bases between the germline ends. The CDR3 is made up of 12 amino acids. This chain's CDR3 is CASSNTRETQYF. For the CDR3, the DNA is TGTGCCAGCAGTAACACTAGGGAGACCCAGTACTTC.

This clone was observed a single time. The chain carries TRBV4-3 and TRBJ1-1; D is perhaps TRBD1 (6 bases). Trimming took 1 base from V and 3 from J, leaving 12 bases between them. The CDR3 consists of 15 residues. CDR1 and CDR2 (germline): LGHNA, YSLEER. The CDR3 DNA sequence: TGCGCCAGCAGCCAAGCGGTGGGGGCGGACACTGAAGCTTTCTTT. Its translation: CASSQAVGADTEAFF.

J is TRBJ1-2 and V is TRBV19; perhaps TRBD1 as D (5 bases). V lost 7 bases and J lost 3, with 18 bases in between. Looked up from germline, CDR1 is LNHDA and CDR2 is SQIVND (reference sequence). The CDR3 covers 15 residues. CDR3 loop: CASTSAGRVDYGYTF. CDR3 DNA: TGTGCCAGTACCTCCGCGGGGCGCGTGGACTATGGCTACACCTTC.

CDR3 coding DNA: TGTGCCAGCAGCTTAGCTATAGGGACAGGAACTGGAAACACCATATATTTT. Protein: CASSLAIGTGTGNTIYF. The V call is TRBV7-2, the J call TRBJ1-3, with TRBD1 matching 8 bases. This CDR3 has 17 residues. Unmatched junction bases numbered 6, after V lost 0 bases and J lost 2 bases. The germline V gene encodes CDR1 SGHTA and CDR2 FQGNSA.

The genes are TRBV30 and TRBJ2-1, with D perhaps TRBD1 (5 bases). The CDR3 loop spans 14 amino acids. Germline CDR1 and CDR2: GTSNPN and SVGIG (reference sequence). Trimming shortened V by 1 base and J by 0 bases, and 7 bases separated the two germline ends. Written as DNA, the CDR3 is TGTGCCTGGAGTGGGGGCCGCTCCTACAATGAGCAGTTCTTC. This sequence encodes CAWSGGRSYNEQFF.

V is TRBV3-1 (or the pseudogene TRBV3-2) and J is TRBJ2-5; D might be TRBD1 (7 bases). The V gene lost 5 bases and the J gene lost 3 bases, with 19 bases spanning the gap. Germline V lookup: CDR1 LGHDT, CDR2 YNNKEL (reference sequence). The CDR3 length is 16 residues. The CDR3 region is CASSYTLEGAEETQYF. The CDR3 nucleotides are TGTGCCAGCAGCTACACCCTGGAGGGGGCCGAAGAGACCCAGTACTTC.

J is TRBJ1-3 and V is TRBV2, with 7 bases lining up with TRBD1. The CDR3 consists of 14 residues. Germline CDR1 reads SNHLY; CDR2 reads FYNNEI. V shed 5 bases, J shed 1 base, and the junction held 2 bases outside the gene matches. CDR3 region: CASSPQGSGNTIYF. In nucleotides, the CDR3 is TGTGCCAGCAGTCCACAGGGGTCTGGAAACACCATATATTTT. Full variable domain (outside the CDR3, taken from reference TRBV2 and TRBJ1-3): EPEVTQTPSHQVTQMGQEVILRCVPISNHLYFYWYRQILGQKVEFLVSFYNNEISEKSEIFDDQFSVERPDGSNFTLKIRSTKLEDSAMYFCASSPQGSGNTIYFGEGSWLTVV.

This clone was counted between two and nine times. V is TRBV28 and J is TRBJ2-4, with 9 bases aligning to TRBD1. The length of the CDR3 is 17 residues. The V gene end was trimmed by 1 base and the J gene end by 7 bases; junction bases not matched to a gene: 11. CDR1 and CDR2 (germline): MDHEN, SYDVKM. CDR3 loop: CASSLLGQGNNMNIQYF. As DNA, the CDR3 is TGTGCCAGCAGTTTATTGGGACAGGGAAATAATATGAACATTCAGTACTTC.

In this sample, this clone turned up once. The J gene is TRBJ2-3, the V gene TRBV19, with 15 bases that match TRBD2. The CDR3 has 17 residues. Germline V gene sequence: CDR1 LNHDA, CDR2 SQIVND (reference sequence). V dropped 1 base and J dropped 3; count of bases not matched to a gene: 2. Written as DNA, the CDR3 is TGTGCCAGTAGTATAGGGACTAGCGGGAGGGCGACAGATACGCAGTATTTT. Its translation: CASSIGTSGRATDTQYF.

The genes are TRBV30 and TRBJ2-3; TRBD2 matches at 9 bases. CDR3 length: 16 residues. Germline CDR1 and CDR2: GTSNPN and SVGIG (reference sequence). The junction had 10 bases not matched to a gene; V was cut back by 2 bases and J by 4 bases. The CDR3 spells CAWSTLAGRGPDTQYF. The CDR3 nucleotides are TGTGCCTGGAGTACCCTAGCGGGGAGGGGTCCAGATACGCAGTATTTT.

This sequence joins TRBV11-2 and TRBJ2-1; D gene ambiguous. This CDR3 is built from 14 residues. V lost 0 bases to trimming and J lost 12 bases, with 15 bases between them. Germline values: CDR1 SGHAT, CDR2 FQNNGV. The CDR3, as DNA: TGTGCCAGCAGCTTAGATCCGACCCGGTGGGCGCAGTTCTTC. Translating it yields CASSLDPTRWAQFF.

As concerns this clone: This sample also contains other DNA sequences that code for the same CDR3. This chain joins TRBV6-5 and TRBJ1-2; perhaps TRBD1 as D (5 bases). There are 13 residues in the CDR3. Trimming stripped 2 bases from V and 7 bases from J, with 11 bases between. Germline CDR1 MNHEY, CDR2 SVGAGI. The CDR3 reads CASSYRAGGGYTF. The CDR3 DNA reads TGTGCCAGCAGTTACAGGGCCGGGGGTGGCTACACCTTC.